The rows below give T cell receptor beta chains drawn from one sample of a study of T cells after yellow fever vaccination. TCRdb ran MiXCR on the 5' RACE reads and lists one entry per CDR3 protein. There are a few hundred thousand distinct CDR3 sequences in the sample; 6.5% to 7.5% occur only once, and 0.8% to 1.2% lies in the top ten. The source was CD4+ T cells sorted from PBMCs, collected on the day of the yellow fever booster vaccination. These receptors were obtained from a man younger than 45 who received the YFV17D yellow fever vaccine. The CDR3 runs from the conserved cysteine through the conserved F or W. Fields, in order: J gene, V gene, D gene, clone size, CDR3 protein, CDR3 DNA. A D gene is named only where the DNA matches it firmly. The size entry is marked missing in some rows and otherwise reads once, few, many or a size class.

TRBJ2-7	TRBV7-9	TRBD2	few	CASSLSASGSYEQYF	TGTGCCAGCAGCCTTAGCGCTAGCGGGTCCTACGAGCAGTACTTC
TRBJ1-4	TRBV6-5	TRBD1	few	CASSYGTGGEKLFF	TGTGCCAGCAGTTACGGGACAGGGGGTGAAAAACTGTTTTTT
TRBJ2-1	TRBV6-1	NA	few	CASTAYGGAYEQFF	TGTGCCAGCACCGCCTATGGCGGGGCTTATGAGCAGTTCTTC
TRBJ1-5	TRBV7-2	NA	many	CASSLAHWGGQPQHF	TGTGCCAGCAGCTTAGCGCACTGGGGCGGTCAGCCCCAGCATTTT
TRBJ2-1	TRBV6-1	NA	few	CASSLTGAKAYNEQFF	TGTGCCAGCAGTCTCACGGGTGCAAAGGCCTACAATGAGCAGTTCTTC
TRBJ2-1	TRBV7-3	NA	many	CASSLGPLQYNEQFF	TGTGCCAGCAGCTTGGGACCACTACAATACAATGAGCAGTTCTTC
TRBJ2-7	TRBV3-1	NA	many	CASSRTPGQAYEQYF	TGTGCCAGCAGCCGAACGCCGGGGCAAGCTTACGAGCAGTACTTC
TRBJ2-7	TRBV25-1	TRBD1	NA	CASSRGIYEQYF	TGTGCCAGCAGCAGGGGGATTTACGAGCAGTACTTC
TRBJ2-7	TRBV20-1	TRBD2	few	CSAKAGTSAYEQYF	TGCAGTGCTAAAGCCGGGACTAGCGCTTACGAGCAGTACTTC
TRBJ2-1	TRBV11-2	TRBD2	few	CASSGGTSGRYPYNEQFF	TGTGCCAGCAGCGGCGGGACTAGCGGGAGGTACCCCTACAATGAGCAGTTCTTC
TRBJ2-6	TRBV5-1	TRBD1	NA	CASSYRGQSFSGANVLTF	TGCGCCAGCAGCTACAGGGGGCAGAGCTTCTCTGGGGCCAACGTCCTGACTTTC
TRBJ2-1	TRBV6-2/TRBV6-3	TRBD2	few	CASSYPQWAGDNEQFF	TGTGCCAGCAGTTACCCCCAGTGGGCGGGAGACAATGAGCAGTTCTTC
TRBJ2-7	TRBV20-1	TRBD1	NA	CSARDPRQGLDVYEQYF	TGCAGTGCTAGAGATCCGCGACAGGGCTTGGATGTGTACGAGCAGTACTTC
TRBJ2-5	TRBV5-1	TRBD2	many	CASSLALSASGSWETQYF	TGCGCCAGCAGCTTGGCCTTGTCGGCTAGCGGGAGTTGGGAGACCCAGTACTTC
TRBJ2-1	TRBV19	TRBD2	many	CASSSGTSGRDLYNEQFF	TGTGCCAGTAGTAGTGGGACTAGCGGGAGGGATTTATACAATGAGCAGTTCTTC
TRBJ2-7	TRBV12-3/TRBV12-4	NA	many	CASSPGHSSYEQYF	TGTGCCAGCAGTCCCGGACACAGCTCCTACGAGCAGTACTTC
TRBJ2-3	TRBV27	TRBD2	NA	CASSSGLAGGRDTQYF	TGTGCCAGCAGTTCCGGACTAGCGGGAGGAAGGGATACGCAGTATTTT
TRBJ2-7	TRBV5-4	NA	NA	CASSLGIRAGSYEQYF	TGTGCCAGCAGCTTGGGTATTAGGGCGGGATCCTACGAGCAGTACTTC